The source of this TCR beta chain is a study of graft-versus-host responses after intestinal transplantation. As concerns this clone: What it binds is not known.

Profiling relied on immunoSEQ multiplex PCR, and the TCRdb table lists in-frame clones only, not all of them. The sample has tens of thousands of clones, 80% to 95% seen once. CDR1 is SGDLS, CDR2 YYNGEE, per germline. V dropped 4 bases and J dropped 4; count of bases not matched to a gene: 6. The CDR3 contains 14 residues. The sequence was obtained from a human donor who received an intestinal transplant. Sample: unstimulated CD8+ T cells sorted from spleen or lymph node cells, taken before intestinal transplant. The chain joins TRBV9 to TRBJ1-1; 8 bases align to TRBD1. CDR3 amino acids: CASSSGGAGTEAFF. DNA of the CDR3: TGTGCCAGCAGCTCAGGGGGCGCGGGCACTGAAGCTTTCTTT.